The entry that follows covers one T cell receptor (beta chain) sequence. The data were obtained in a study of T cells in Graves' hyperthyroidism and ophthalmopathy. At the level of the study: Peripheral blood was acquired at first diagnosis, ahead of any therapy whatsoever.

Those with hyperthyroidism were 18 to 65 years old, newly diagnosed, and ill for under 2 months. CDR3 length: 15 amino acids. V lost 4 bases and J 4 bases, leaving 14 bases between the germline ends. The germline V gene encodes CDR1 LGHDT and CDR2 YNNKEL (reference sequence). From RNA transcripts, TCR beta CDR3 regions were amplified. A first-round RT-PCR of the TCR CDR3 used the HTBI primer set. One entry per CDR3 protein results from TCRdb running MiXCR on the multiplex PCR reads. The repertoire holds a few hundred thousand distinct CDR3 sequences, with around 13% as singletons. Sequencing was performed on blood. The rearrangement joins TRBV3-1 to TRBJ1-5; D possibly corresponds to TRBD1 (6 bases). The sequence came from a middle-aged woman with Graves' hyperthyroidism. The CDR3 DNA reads TGTGCCAGCAGCCCTCTAAGGGGGTTAAATCAGCCCCAGCATTTT. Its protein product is CASSPLRGLNQPQHF.